What follows are 13 T cell receptor beta chains derived from one specimen sequenced in a study of identical twins. Via MiXCR, TCRdb re-called the 5' RACE reads, giving one row per CDR3 protein. The sample includes roughly 350,000 distinct CDR3 sequences, roughly 12% of them seen just once. This sample was shared with a second study, whose subject was yellow fever vaccine responses in identical twins.

Sample: CD8+ T cells sorted from blood. The receptors shown here come from a woman aged 18-29 years in good health.

The table lists this clonotype with a few counts. The V call is TRBV29-1, the J call TRBJ2-7, with D unclear. Per germline, CDR1 SQVTM and CDR2 ANQGSEA. Trimming stripped 1 base from V and 6 bases from J, with 10 bases between. The CDR3 covers 12 residues. CDR3 in amino acids: CSVEGEYGEQYF. In DNA, the CDR3 is TGCAGCGTTGAAGGCGAATACGGCGAGCAGTACTTC.

This clonotype has at least ten counts. The V and J genes are TRBV20-1 and TRBJ2-1; D remains ambiguous. Germline V gives CDR1 DFQATT, CDR2 SNEGSKA (reference sequence). Trimming left V 4 bases short and J 0 bases short, with 10 bases between. This CDR3 contains 14 residues. This CDR3 is CSAIPTSSYNEQFF. CDR3 coding DNA: TGCAGTGCTATTCCCACCAGCTCCTACAATGAGCAGTTCTTC.

The V gene is TRBV11-2, the J gene TRBJ2-3; TRBD2 matches 12 bases. This CDR3 has 16 residues. In germline, CDR1 is SGHAT, CDR2 FQNNGV. The V gene end was trimmed by 1 base and the J gene end by 4 bases; junction bases not matched to a gene: 3. This CDR3 reads CASSLVPSGGADTQYF. The CDR3 DNA reads TGTGCCAGCAGCTTAGTCCCTAGCGGGGGGGCAGATACGCAGTATTTT.

This clonotype was seen a few times. V gene TRBV6-6 combines with J gene TRBJ1-5; possibly TRBD1 for D (6 bases). Trimming took 8 bases from V and 6 from J, leaving 14 bases between them. The V gene's germline CDR1 is MNHNY and CDR2 SVGAGI (reference sequence). CDR3 length: 13 residues. The CDR3 sequence: CASGGREAQPQHF. The CDR3 DNA sequence: TGTGCCAGCGGGGGCAGGGAGGCTCAGCCCCAGCATTTT.

In this sample, this clonotype turned up a few times. The rearrangement joins TRBV19 to TRBJ2-1, with a possible D match to TRBD2 (5 bases). Germline assignment: CDR1 LNHDA and CDR2 SQIVND (reference sequence). CDR3 length equals 14 residues. Trimming took off 7 bases at V and 3 bases at J, with 13 bases between the two ends. The CDR3 here is CASMQEVGYNEQFF. The CDR3 DNA follows: TGTGCCAGTATGCAGGAGGTCGGCTACAATGAGCAGTTCTTC. The whole variable domain, filled in from reference TRBV19 and TRBJ2-1, reads DGGITQSPKYLFRKEGQNVTLSCEQNLNHDAMYWYRQDPGQGLRLIYYSQIVNDFQKGDIAEGYSVSREKKESFPLTVTSAQKNPTAFYLCASMQEVGYNEQFFGPGTRLTVL.

This clonotype was observed a few times. The V and J genes are TRBV5-1 and TRBJ1-6; D uncertain. Per germline, CDR1 SGHRS and CDR2 YFSETQ. The CDR3 loop spans 14 amino acids. With 1 base removed from V and 6 bases from J, the gap between germline ends came to 8 bases. Written as DNA, the CDR3 is TGCGCCAGCAGCTTGAAGTACCGTAATTCACCCCTCCACTTT. Translating gives CASSLKYRNSPLHF.

V gene TRBV12-3 or TRBV12-4 combines with J gene TRBJ2-5, with D possibly being TRBD1 (6 bases). Deletions cut 7 bases from V and 5 bases from J, with 17 bases between. The CDR3 is made up of 14 amino acids. The CDR3 is CASTWTAHRETQYF. The CDR3 DNA sequence: TGTGCCAGCACCTGGACAGCCCACCGGGAGACCCAGTACTTC.

This chain links TRBV27 with TRBJ2-1, with TRBD2 matching 7 bases. Germline values: CDR1 MNHEY, CDR2 SMNVEV (reference sequence). The CDR3 is 14 amino acids. Losses at the gene ends were 3 bases for V and 6 bases for J; bases not matched to a gene: 5. CDR3 in amino acids: CASSLGTTPNEQFF. As DNA, the CDR3 is TGTGCCAGCAGTTTGGGGACTACACCCAATGAGCAGTTCTTC.

This clonotype was seen at least ten times. The gene calls are TRBV12-3 or TRBV12-4 and TRBJ2-7; 8 nucleotides line up with TRBD1. The CDR3 is 13 residues long. Unmatched junction bases numbered 1, after V lost 3 bases and J lost 3 bases. CDR3 nucleotides: TGTGCCAGCAGTTTCGGACAGGGCTACGAGCAGTACGTC. Encoded protein: CASSFGQGYEQYV.

The sample holds a few counts of this clonotype. The chain couples TRBV6-1 to TRBJ2-1, with 11 bases that match TRBD2. V was clipped by 6 bases and J by 8 bases; unmatched bases: 6. This CDR3 is 14 amino acids long. Germline V gene sequence: CDR1 MNHNS, CDR2 SASEGT. For the CDR3, the DNA is TGTGCCAGCAGCTCTAGCGGGGGGCGCGATGAGCAGTTCTTC. Translation gives CASSSSGGRDEQFF.

The genes are TRBV6-5 and TRBJ2-7; 8 bases are a match to TRBD2. Germline V gene sequence: CDR1 MNHEY, CDR2 SVGAGI. The V segment lost 4 bases and the J segment 4 bases; nucleotides outside the gene matches: 9. The CDR3 is made up of 15 amino acids. As DNA, the CDR3 is TGTGCCAGCAGTTTCCAAGCGGGAGAGGCTTACGAGCAGTACTTC. Translation gives CASSFQAGEAYEQYF.

The V gene is TRBV12-2, the J gene TRBJ2-7; the table gives TRBD1 as D, unverified against the DNA. TRBV12-2 has pseudogene status. CDR3 length: 14 residues. CDR3 in DNA: TGTGCAAGTCGCTTTCACCGGGAAATCTACGAGCAGTACTTC. Protein: CASRFHREIYEQYF.

This clonotype was seen a handful of times. At one end, the junction sequence differs from germline, possibly due to a read error. The chain links TRBV25-1 to TRBJ2-1; D unresolved. The CDR3 runs to 16 residues. The germline CDR1 and CDR2 sequences are MGHDK and SYGVNS. As DNA, the CDR3 is TGTGCCAGCAGCGAATCACATGGTGGGTCCTACAATGAGCAGTTCTTC. This translates into CASSESHGGSYNEQFF.